One and the same sample provided the 20 T cell receptor beta chains below, sequenced in a study of CD8 T cells in ankylosing spondylitis. TCRdb reprocessed the 5' RACE reads via MiXCR and lists one record per CDR3 protein. The sample carries 100,000 to 150,000 distinct CDR3 sequences, roughly a tenth recorded once. Sequencing was performed on blood, either unsorted or a sorted T cell fraction (not recorded which). The origin of the receptors is a male donor with ankylosing spondylitis or in good health (not recorded which).

This clonotype was seen a handful of times. This chain uses TRBV7-3 with TRBJ1-2, with TRBD1 identical over 8 bases. With V trimmed by 4 bases and J by 8 bases, 6 bases remained unmatched. Germline CDR1 and CDR2: SGHTA and FQGTGA. The CDR3 contains 13 residues. CDR3 protein: CASSSWTGSGYTF. CDR3 sequence (DNA): TGTGCCAGCAGCTCCTGGACAGGGAGCGGCTACACCTTC.

This clonotype was counted many times. V gene TRBV20-1 combines with J gene TRBJ2-5; TRBD1 matches at 7 bases. Losses at the gene ends were 1 base for V and 2 bases for J; bases not matched to a gene: 4. Germline V lookup: CDR1 DFQATT, CDR2 SNEGSKA (reference sequence). The CDR3 runs 14 residues. The CDR3 DNA reads TGCAGTGCTAGAGGTCCGGGACAGCAAGAGACCCAGTACTTC. Its translation is CSARGPGQQETQYF.

This clonotype was seen at least ten times. The chain employs TRBV6-2 or TRBV6-3 and TRBJ2-3; the D is unclear. The germline gives CDR1 MNHEY, CDR2 SVGEGT. CDR3 length: 15 amino acids. With 2 bases removed from V and 4 bases from J, the gap between germline ends came to 13 bases. The CDR3 coding sequence is TGTGCCAGCAGTTACGGGGATTTCATGGCAGATACGCAGTATTTT. It translates to CASSYGDFMADTQYF.

This clonotype appeared many times. The gene calls are TRBV5-8 and TRBJ1-5; D gene unclear. This CDR3 region has 15 residues. The germline gives CDR1 SGHTS, CDR2 YDEGEE. V shed 0 bases and J shed 0 bases, with 7 bases lying between them. As DNA, the CDR3 is TGTGCCAGCAGCTTGGCCCCGTATAGCAATCAGCCCCAGCATTTT. Translated, it gives CASSLAPYSNQPQHF.

This clonotype was observed many times. CDR3 sequence (DNA): TGTGCCACCAGCAGATTGGGCGGCAGGGCCACTTATAATGAAAAACTGTTTTTT. Its protein product is CATSRLGGRATYNEKLFF. This rearrangement joins TRBV15 to TRBJ1-4; maybe TRBD1 (5 bases). The CDR3 has 18 residues. Trimming removed 2 bases from V and 4 bases from J, with 20 bases in between. Germline lookup yields CDR1 LNHNV and CDR2 YYDKDF (reference sequence).

This clonotype was counted many times. The chain links TRBV7-2 to TRBJ2-5; D is unresolved. CDR1 and CDR2 from the germline V gene are SGHTA and FQGNSA. The CDR3 contains 14 residues. The V end was cut by 2 bases, the J end by 6 bases, with 13 bases between. CDR3 protein: CASSLPPASKTQYF. In DNA form, the CDR3 reads TGTGCCAGCAGCTTACCACCGGCCTCTAAGACCCAGTACTTC.

This clonotype was seen a handful of times. The chain employs TRBV24-1 and TRBJ2-1, with 15 bases identical to TRBD2. The CDR3 has 18 amino acids. The germline V gene encodes CDR1 KGHDR and CDR2 SFDVKD. Unmatched junction bases numbered 5, after V lost 2 bases and J lost 4 bases. The CDR3 DNA is TGTGCCACCAGTGATTCTTATGGGACTAGCGGGAGGTACAATGAGCAGTTCTTC. Its protein product is CATSDSYGTSGRYNEQFF.

This clonotype was recorded a few times. V and J are TRBV20-1 and TRBJ1-1; no clear D gene. The CDR3 runs to 12 residues. The germline V gene has CDR1 DFQATT and CDR2 SNEGSKA (reference sequence). The CDR3, as DNA: TGCGTCCCCGGGAATCTGAACACTGAAGCTTTCTTT. Its translation: CVPGNLNTEAFF.

The V call is TRBV12-3 or TRBV12-4, the J call TRBJ2-6, with D perhaps being TRBD1 or TRBD2 (5 bases each). This CDR3 has 17 residues. Trimming shortened V by 8 bases and J by 5 bases, and 22 bases separated the two germline ends. CDR3 protein: CASARDVSPRWANVLTF. The CDR3 bases are TGTGCCAGCGCTCGGGACGTGTCACCTCGCTGGGCCAACGTCCTGACTTTC.

This clonotype appeared many times. This chain connects TRBV18 to TRBJ2-2; 9 positions agree with TRBD2. V was clipped by 1 base and J by 3 bases; unmatched bases: 0. Germline V lookup: CDR1 KGHSH, CDR2 LQKENI. This CDR3 is 15 amino acids long. CDR3: CASSPLAGDTGELFF. In DNA, the CDR3 is TGTGCCAGCTCACCACTAGCGGGGGACACCGGGGAGCTGTTTTTT.

The sample holds many counts of this clonotype. The chain joins TRBV4-1 to TRBJ2-3, with 8 bases identical to TRBD1. From germline, CDR1 is MGHRA and CDR2 YSYEKL. The CDR3 extends over 17 amino acids. V shed 2 bases, J shed 6 bases, and the junction held 13 bases outside the gene matches. The CDR3 spells CASSQLMTGELGDTQYF. As DNA, the CDR3 is TGCGCCAGCAGCCAACTAATGACAGGGGAGCTGGGGGATACGCAGTATTTT.

There are many counts of this clonotype. The chain combines TRBV28 with TRBJ1-5; possible D gene TRBD1, 6 bases. This CDR3 spans 15 amino acids. V was trimmed by 1 base and J by 3 bases, leaving 10 bases between them. Germline V gene data show CDR1 as MDHEN and CDR2 as SYDVKM. The CDR3: CASSLSGAYNQPQHF. The CDR3 bases are TGTGCCAGCAGTTTATCGGGGGCCTACAATCAGCCCCAGCATTTT.

This clonotype was recorded a few times. J is TRBJ2-3 and V is TRBV7-2; 10 bases are a match to TRBD1. Germline V gene lookup returns CDR1 SGHTA and CDR2 FQGNSA. The CDR3 sequence is 16 residues long. Trimming removed 0 bases from V and 1 base from J; junction bases left unmatched: 1. CDR3 DNA sequence: TGTGCCAGCAGCTTAGCCGGACAGGGGGGCACAGATACGCAGTATTTT. This encodes CASSLAGQGGTDTQYF.

This clonotype has a count of ten or more. The V call is TRBV7-9, the J call TRBJ2-7, with D possibly called TRBD1 or TRBD2 (5 bases each). The CDR3 consists of 13 residues. Trimming left V 3 bases short and J 6 bases short, with 12 bases between. Per the germline V gene, CDR1 is SEHNR and CDR2 is FQNEAQ (reference sequence). Written as DNA, the CDR3 is TGTGCCAGCAGCTTCACGGGACCTGGCGAGCAGTACTTC. It codes for CASSFTGPGEQYF.

This clonotype appeared many times. This chain joins TRBV20-1 and TRBJ1-3; D not certain. Germline CDR1 DFQATT, CDR2 SNEGSKA (reference sequence). This CDR3 is 12 amino acids long. Trimming pared 3 bases from V and 3 bases from J, leaving 6 bases between. This chain's CDR3 is CSASRDGNTIYF. The CDR3 DNA follows: TGCAGTGCTAGTCGGGATGGAAACACCATATATTTT.

This clonotype was counted ten times or more. V is TRBV24-1 and J is TRBJ2-1, with 7 bases aligning to TRBD1. The CDR3 consists of 15 residues. Looked up from germline, CDR1 is KGHDR and CDR2 is SFDVKD. Trimming cost V 2 bases and J 10 bases; bases outside gene matches: 10. The CDR3 nucleotides read TGTGCCACCAGTGATTATAGGGGGCCCAAACAAGAGCAGTTCTTC. It specifies CATSDYRGPKQEQFF.

V is TRBV12-3 or TRBV12-4 and J is TRBJ2-5; D possibly corresponds to TRBD2 (6 bases). The CDR3 runs to 13 residues. V was shortened by 7 bases and J by 7 bases, with 16 bases between the two germline ends. The CDR3: CASKMGRTGTQYF. CDR3 sequence (DNA): TGTGCCAGCAAGATGGGGAGGACGGGGACCCAGTACTTC.

In this sample, this clonotype turned up many times. V is TRBV29-1 and J is TRBJ2-1; D unresolved. CDR3 length: 10 amino acids. Looked up from germline, CDR1 is SQVTM and CDR2 is ANQGSEA. V gave up 5 bases and J gave up 8 bases, with 7 bases separating them. In DNA form, the CDR3 reads TGCAGCGTTTTCGGGCATGAGCAGTTCTTC. This codes for CSVFGHEQFF.

In this sample, this clonotype turned up many times. The V call is TRBV20-1, the J call TRBJ2-7, with D tentatively TRBD2 (5 bases). Germline CDR1 and CDR2: DFQATT and SNEGSKA (reference sequence). V lost 3 bases and J lost 3, with 12 bases in between. The length of the CDR3 is 13 residues. The CDR3 bases are TGCAGTGCTAGGGTCGGGAATCACTACGAGCAGTACTTC. Amino acids: CSARVGNHYEQYF.

Comments on this clonotype: A read error may explain this, as a much larger clone is one base away. The chain combines TRBV6-2 or TRBV6-3 with TRBJ2-3; D remains ambiguous. In germline, CDR1 is MNHEY, CDR2 SVGEGT. The germline V and J ends were trimmed by 4 bases and 2 bases, with 13 bases remaining between them. This CDR3 comprises 15 residues. CDR3 protein: CASSCATFSTDTQYF. CDR3 bases: TGTGCCAGCAGTTGTGCTACCTTTTCCACAGATACGCAGTATTTT.